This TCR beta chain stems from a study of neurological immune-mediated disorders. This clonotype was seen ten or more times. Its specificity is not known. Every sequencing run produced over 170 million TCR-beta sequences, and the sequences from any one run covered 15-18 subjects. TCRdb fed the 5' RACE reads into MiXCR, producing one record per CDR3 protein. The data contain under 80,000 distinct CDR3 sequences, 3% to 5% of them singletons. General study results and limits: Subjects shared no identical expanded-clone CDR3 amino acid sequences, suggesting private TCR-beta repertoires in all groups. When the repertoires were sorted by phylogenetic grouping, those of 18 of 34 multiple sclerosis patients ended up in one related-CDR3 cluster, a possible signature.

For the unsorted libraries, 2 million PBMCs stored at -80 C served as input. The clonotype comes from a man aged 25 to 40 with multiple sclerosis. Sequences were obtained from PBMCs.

The CDR3 bases are TGTGCCATCAGTGAGACGTGGTTGACCGCGAGTAATTCACCCCTCCACTTT. Translation: CAISETWLTASNSPLHF. The chain carries TRBV10-3 and TRBJ1-6; no clear D. The CDR3 is 17 amino acids. V was clipped by 2 bases and J by 6 bases, with 17 bases between them. Per the germline V gene, CDR1 is ENHRY and CDR2 is SYGVKD.